This is a list of T cell receptor beta chains from one sample in a study of cytomegalovirus exposure and HLA in healthy donors. Here immunoSEQ multiplex PCR was the method, and the copy in TCRdb shows in-frame clones only, minus some. The table records about 97,000 clones, approximately 73% of them present only once. Sequenced sample: PBMCs. These receptor sequences come from a man in his forties or fifties in good health and CMV-seronegative. Each CDR3 is given with its conserved first and last residue. Not every row has a clone size; where given, it reads once, few, many or a size class.

j_call	clone_size	v_call	cdr3_length	cdr3_aa
TRBJ1-1	NA	TRBV21-1	13	CASSIHRVTEAFF
TRBJ1-6	NA	TRBV6-5	15	CASSYMSSYNSPLHF
TRBJ1-1	NA	TRBV11-2	16	CASSLDSTGGRTEAFF
TRBJ2-5	NA	TRBV6-4	20	CASRGTGAKAGGQWGETQYF
TRBJ1-1	NA	TRBV9	15	CASSVGDRGGTEAFF
TRBJ1-1	few	TRBV7-7	13	CASSQDRGTEAFF
TRBJ1-5	NA	TRBV19	14	CATAEGWDNQPQHF
TRBJ2-7	NA	TRBV2	13	CASSVGTSAEQYF
TRBJ1-2	NA	TRBV13	17	CASSGGTWAEFNYGYTF
TRBJ2-6	NA	TRBV2	14	CASFAGAGANVLTF
TRBJ2-3	NA	TRBV7-2	13	CASSFQGTDTQYF
TRBJ2-1	NA	TRBV5-1	16	CASRVAGTGGLHEQFF
TRBJ1-2	NA	TRBV4-3	16	CASSQELIGRGDGYTF
TRBJ2-7	NA	TRBV19	12	CASSAGSYEQYF
TRBJ2-5	NA	TRBV6-6	14	CASRTAHIQETQYF
TRBJ2-7	few	TRBV5-1	13	CASSFDSSYEQYF
TRBJ2-5	NA	TRBV18	14	CASSQGLVEETQYF
TRBJ2-3	few	TRBV7-6	16	CASSQRAGEGTDTQYF
TRBJ1-1	NA	TRBV5-4	20	CASSLAIGWGTGGARTEAFF
TRBJ2-7	few	TRBV5-1	15	CASSPDGDIVREQYF
TRBJ2-5	NA	TRBV5-4	14	CASSPLGGAETQYF
TRBJ2-2	NA	TRBV4-2	14	CASSQNLRTGELFF
TRBJ2-7	NA	TRBV18	13	CASSPGNSYEQYF
TRBJ2-1	NA	TRBV4-3	17	CASSPRQRPSSYNEQFF
TRBJ2-1	once	TRBV6-4	16	CASSDGVGTIYNEQFF
TRBJ1-4	NA	TRBV11-2	15	CASSLGPGQGEKLFF
TRBJ2-7	NA	TRBV27	16	CASSFSVGQISYEQYF
TRBJ2-2	NA	TRBV27	15	CASSFGQPNTGELFF
TRBJ1-2	NA	TRBV6-1	14	CASSEILGDYGYTF
TRBJ1-4	NA	TRBV5-1	14	CASSSPSLDEKLFF
TRBJ2-1	few	TRBV5-1	15	CASSRTSGEYNEQFF
TRBJ2-3	NA	TRBV5-4	16	CASSLANAGAGDTQYF
TRBJ1-1	medium-sized	TRBV7-9	14	CASSSQGRLTEAFF
TRBJ2-1	NA	TRBV4-2	15	CASSQESGGANEQFF
TRBJ2-7	NA	TRBV28	11	CASSSRVEQYF
TRBJ2-1	NA	TRBV7-2	18	CASSSGTSGGAYYNEQFF
TRBJ1-5	NA	TRBV5-1	15	CASSLYYQGGQPQHF
TRBJ2-2	NA	TRBV5-4	15	CASSFAGRGTGELFF
TRBJ1-2	NA	TRBV2	15	CASSEPTGALSGYTF
TRBJ2-2	NA	TRBV18	17	CASSPQRQGIWTGELFF
TRBJ2-1	NA	TRBV5-6	16	CASSLAASGYYNEQFF
TRBJ1-1	few	TRBV5-6	13	CASSLEGGTEAFF
TRBJ2-1	NA	TRBV2	15	CASRPTPAVGVEQFF
TRBJ1-5	once	TRBV27	13	CASSLGRAQPQHF
TRBJ2-5	few	TRBV9	17	CASSAPGGGRRWETQYF
TRBJ1-1	NA	TRBV19	15	CASSIAPGSPTEAFF
TRBJ1-2	NA	TRBV6-4	14	CASSPSGQHYGYTF
TRBJ2-3	NA	TRBV7-9	18	CASSLDPFWGGSTDTQYF
TRBJ1-2	NA	TRBV5-1	14	CASSWGEANYGYTF
TRBJ2-7	NA	TRBV7-9	15	CASSYGQGFHYEQYF
TRBJ2-7	NA	TRBV9	16	CASSVGVKQGMWEQYF
TRBJ1-6	once	TRBV30	13	CAWSVIGGSPLHF
TRBJ1-5	NA	TRBV6-1	15	CASSVGYRGGQPQHF
TRBJ2-5	NA	TRBV9	13	CASSVDPEETQYF
TRBJ1-5	NA	TRBV7-3	16	CASSLAAGTGVQPQHF
TRBJ2-7	once	TRBV4-1	17	CASSQPGQGGLSYEQYF